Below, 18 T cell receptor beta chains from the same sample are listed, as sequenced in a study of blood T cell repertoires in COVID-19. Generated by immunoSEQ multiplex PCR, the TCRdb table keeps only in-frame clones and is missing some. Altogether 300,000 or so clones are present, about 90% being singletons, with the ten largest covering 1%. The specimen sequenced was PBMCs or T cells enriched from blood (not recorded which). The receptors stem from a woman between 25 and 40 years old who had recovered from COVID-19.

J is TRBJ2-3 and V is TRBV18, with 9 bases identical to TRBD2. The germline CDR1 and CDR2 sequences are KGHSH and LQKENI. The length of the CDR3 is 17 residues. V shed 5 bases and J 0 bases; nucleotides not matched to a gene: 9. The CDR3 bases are TGTGCCAGCTCAGAATACAGGGGACTAGCTAGCACAGATACGCAGTATTTT. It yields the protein CASSEYRGLASTDTQYF.

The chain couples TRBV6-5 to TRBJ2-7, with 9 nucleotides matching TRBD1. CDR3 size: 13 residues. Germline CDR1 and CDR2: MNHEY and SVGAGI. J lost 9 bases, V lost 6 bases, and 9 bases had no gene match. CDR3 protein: CASRPDRGRWQYF. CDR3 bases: TGTGCCAGCAGGCCCGACAGGGGGAGGTGGCAGTACTTC.

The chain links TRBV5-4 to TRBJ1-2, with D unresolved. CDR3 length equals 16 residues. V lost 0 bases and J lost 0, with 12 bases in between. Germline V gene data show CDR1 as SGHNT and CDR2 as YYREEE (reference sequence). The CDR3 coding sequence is TGTGCCAGCAGCTTGGCCCCGCAGGCCCCTAACTATGGCTACACCTTC. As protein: CASSLAPQAPNYGYTF.

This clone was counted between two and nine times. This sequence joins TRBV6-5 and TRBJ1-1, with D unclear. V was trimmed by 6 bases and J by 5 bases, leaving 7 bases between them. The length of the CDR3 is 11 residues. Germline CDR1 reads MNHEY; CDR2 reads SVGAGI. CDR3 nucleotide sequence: TGTGCCAGCAGAGCGGAGACTGAAGCTTTCTTT. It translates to CASRAETEAFF.

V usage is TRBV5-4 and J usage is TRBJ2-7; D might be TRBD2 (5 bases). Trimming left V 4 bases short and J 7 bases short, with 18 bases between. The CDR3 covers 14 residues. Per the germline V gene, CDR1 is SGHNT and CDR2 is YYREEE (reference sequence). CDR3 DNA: TGTGCCAGCAGCCGTCTTAACAGCCCGGGGGAGCAGTACTTC. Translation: CASSRLNSPGEQYF.

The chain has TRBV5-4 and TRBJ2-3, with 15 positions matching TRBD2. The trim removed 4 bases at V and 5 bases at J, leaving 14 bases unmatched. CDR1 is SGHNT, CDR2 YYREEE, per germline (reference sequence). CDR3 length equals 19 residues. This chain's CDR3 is CASSPGTSGGTRGGDTQYF. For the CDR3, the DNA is TGTGCCAGCAGCCCGGGGACTAGCGGGGGGACCCGGGGGGGAGATACGCAGTATTTT.

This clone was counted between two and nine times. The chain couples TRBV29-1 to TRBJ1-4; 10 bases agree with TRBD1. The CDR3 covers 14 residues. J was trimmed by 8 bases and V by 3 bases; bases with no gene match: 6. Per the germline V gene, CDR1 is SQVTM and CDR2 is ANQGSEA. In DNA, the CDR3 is TGCAGCGTTGAGACCGGGACAGGGGTGGAAAAACTGTTTTTT. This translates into CSVETGTGVEKLFF.

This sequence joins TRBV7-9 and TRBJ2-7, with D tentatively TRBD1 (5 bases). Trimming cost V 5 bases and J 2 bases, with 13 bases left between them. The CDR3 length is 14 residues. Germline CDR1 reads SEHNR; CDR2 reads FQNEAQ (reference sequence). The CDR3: CASSPSGYTYEQYF. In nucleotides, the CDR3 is TGTGCCAGCAGCCCTTCAGGGTATACCTACGAGCAGTACTTC.

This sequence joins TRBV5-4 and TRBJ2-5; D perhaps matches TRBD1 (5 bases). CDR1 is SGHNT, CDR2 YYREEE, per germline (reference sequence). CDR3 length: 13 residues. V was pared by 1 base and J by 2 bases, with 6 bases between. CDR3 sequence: CASSLRQQETQYF. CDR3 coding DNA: TGTGCCAGCAGCTTGCGACAGCAAGAGACCCAGTACTTC.

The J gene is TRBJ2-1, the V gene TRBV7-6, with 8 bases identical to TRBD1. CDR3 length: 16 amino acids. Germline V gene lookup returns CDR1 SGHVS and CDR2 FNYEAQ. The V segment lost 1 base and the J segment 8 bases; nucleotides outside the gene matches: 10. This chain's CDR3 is CASSLGLRGLLDEQFF. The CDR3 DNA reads TGTGCCAGCAGCTTAGGCCTCAGGGGGCTACTCGATGAGCAGTTCTTC. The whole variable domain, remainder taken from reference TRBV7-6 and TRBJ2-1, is GAGVSQSPRYKVTKRGQDVALRCDPISGHVSLYWYRQALGQGPEFLTYFNYEAQQDKSGLPNDRFSAERPEGSISTLTIQRTEQRDSAMYRCASSLGLRGLLDEQFFGPGTRLTVL.

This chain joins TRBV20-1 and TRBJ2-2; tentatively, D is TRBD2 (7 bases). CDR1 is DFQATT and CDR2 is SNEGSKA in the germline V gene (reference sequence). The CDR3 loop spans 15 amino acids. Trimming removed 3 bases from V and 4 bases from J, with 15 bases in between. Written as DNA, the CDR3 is TGCAGTGCTAGTAAGGGGGGGCTGGCCACCGGGGAGCTGTTTTTT. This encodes CSASKGGLATGELFF.

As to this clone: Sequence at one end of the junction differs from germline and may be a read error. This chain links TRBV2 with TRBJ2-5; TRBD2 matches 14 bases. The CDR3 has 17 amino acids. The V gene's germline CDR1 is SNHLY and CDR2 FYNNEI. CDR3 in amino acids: CASREGLAGGLGETQYF. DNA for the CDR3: TGTGCCAGCAGGGAAGGACTAGCGGGGGGCCTAGGAGAGACCCAGTACTTC.

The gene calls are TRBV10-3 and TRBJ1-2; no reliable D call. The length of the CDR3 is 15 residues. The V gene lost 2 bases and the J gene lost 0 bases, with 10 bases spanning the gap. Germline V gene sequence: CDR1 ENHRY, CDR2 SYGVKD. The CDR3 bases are TGTGCCATCAGTGAGCCCGGAGCAGCTAACTATGGCTACACCTTC. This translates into CAISEPGAANYGYTF.

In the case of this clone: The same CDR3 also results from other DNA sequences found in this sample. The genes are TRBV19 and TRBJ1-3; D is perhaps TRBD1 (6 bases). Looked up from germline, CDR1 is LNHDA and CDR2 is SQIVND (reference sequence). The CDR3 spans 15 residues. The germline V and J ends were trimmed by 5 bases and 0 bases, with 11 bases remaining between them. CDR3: CASSFDRSSGNTIYF. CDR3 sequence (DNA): TGTGCCAGTAGTTTCGACAGGAGCTCTGGAAACACCATATATTTT.

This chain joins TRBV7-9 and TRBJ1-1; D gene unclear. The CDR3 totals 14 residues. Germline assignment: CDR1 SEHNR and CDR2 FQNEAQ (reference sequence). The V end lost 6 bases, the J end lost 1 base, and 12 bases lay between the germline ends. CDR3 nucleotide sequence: TGTGCCAGCAGTTTTGAACAGCAGAACACTGAAGCTTTCTTT. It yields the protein CASSFEQQNTEAFF.

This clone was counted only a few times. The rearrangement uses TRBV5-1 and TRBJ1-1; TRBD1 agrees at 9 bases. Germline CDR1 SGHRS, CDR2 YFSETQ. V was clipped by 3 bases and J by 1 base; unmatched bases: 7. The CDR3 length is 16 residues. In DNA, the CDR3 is TGCGCCAGCAGCTCTGGACAGGGGAGGTCGAACACTGAAGCTTTCTTT. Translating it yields CASSSGQGRSNTEAFF.

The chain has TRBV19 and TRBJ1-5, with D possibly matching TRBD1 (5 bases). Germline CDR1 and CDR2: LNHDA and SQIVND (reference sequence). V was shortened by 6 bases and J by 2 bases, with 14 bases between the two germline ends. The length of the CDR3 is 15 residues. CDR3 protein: CASSPRGSGNQPQHF. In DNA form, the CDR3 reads TGTGCCAGTAGCCCAAGGGGATCGGGCAATCAGCCCCAGCATTTT.

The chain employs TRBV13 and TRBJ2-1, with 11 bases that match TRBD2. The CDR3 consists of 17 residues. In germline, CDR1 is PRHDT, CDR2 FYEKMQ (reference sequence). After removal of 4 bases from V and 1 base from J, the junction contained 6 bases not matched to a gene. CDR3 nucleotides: TGTGCCAGCAGCTCTATAGCGGGGGGGCGGTCCTACAATGAGCAGTTCTTC. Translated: CASSSIAGGRSYNEQFF.